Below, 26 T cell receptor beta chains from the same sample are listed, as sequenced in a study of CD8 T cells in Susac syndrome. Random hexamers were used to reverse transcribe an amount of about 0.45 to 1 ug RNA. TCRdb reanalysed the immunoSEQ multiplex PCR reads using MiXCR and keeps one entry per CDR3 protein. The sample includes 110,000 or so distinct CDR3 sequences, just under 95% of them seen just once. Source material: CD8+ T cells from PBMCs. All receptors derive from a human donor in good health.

The CDR3 DNA follows: TGTGCCAGCAGCCCATCGGGGGGGCGAAGGGAAAAACTGTTTTTT. Translation: CASSPSGGRREKLFF. The V gene is TRBV7-9, the J gene TRBJ1-4; D perhaps matches TRBD1 (6 bases). The CDR3 is 15 residues long. V lost 5 bases to trimming and J lost 8 bases, with 18 bases between them. Germline V CDR1 and CDR2: SEHNR, FQNEAQ (reference sequence).

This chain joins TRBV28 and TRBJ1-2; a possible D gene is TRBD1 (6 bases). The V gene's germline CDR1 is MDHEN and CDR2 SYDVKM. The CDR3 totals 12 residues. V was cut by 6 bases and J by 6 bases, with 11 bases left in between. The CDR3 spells CASRTGTNGYTF. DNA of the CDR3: TGTGCCAGCAGAACCGGGACAAATGGCTACACCTTC.

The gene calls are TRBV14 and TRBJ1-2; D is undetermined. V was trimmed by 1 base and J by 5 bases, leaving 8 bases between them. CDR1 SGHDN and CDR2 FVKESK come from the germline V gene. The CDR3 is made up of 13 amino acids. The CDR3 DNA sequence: TGTGCCAGCAGCCAAGCATATAGTTATGGCTACACCTTC. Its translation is CASSQAYSYGYTF. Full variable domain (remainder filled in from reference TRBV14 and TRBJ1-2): EAGVTQFPSHSVIEKGQTVTLRCDPISGHDNLYWYRRVMGKEIKFLLHFVKESKQDESGMPNNRFLAERTGGTYSTLKVQPAELEDSGVYFCASSQAYSYGYTFGSGTRLTVV.

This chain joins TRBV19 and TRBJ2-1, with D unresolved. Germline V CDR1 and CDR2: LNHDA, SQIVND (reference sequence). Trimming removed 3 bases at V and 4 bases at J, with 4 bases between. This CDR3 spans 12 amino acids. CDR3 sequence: CASSMAYNEQFF. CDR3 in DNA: TGTGCCAGTAGTATGGCGTACAATGAGCAGTTCTTC. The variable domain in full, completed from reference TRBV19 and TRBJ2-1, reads DGGITQSPKYLFRKEGQNVTLSCEQNLNHDAMYWYRQDPGQGLRLIYYSQIVNDFQKGDIAEGYSVSREKKESFPLTVTSAQKNPTAFYLCASSMAYNEQFFGPGTRLTVL.

The DNA for the CDR3 is TGTGCCAGCAGTCCCCTCGCGGGGTCGTACAATGAGCAGTTCTTC. Its translation is CASSPLAGSYNEQFF. The J gene is TRBJ2-1, the V gene TRBV12-3 or TRBV12-4, with D perhaps matching TRBD2 (6 bases). The CDR3 runs 15 residues. Trimming cost V 5 bases and J 4 bases, with 15 bases left between them.

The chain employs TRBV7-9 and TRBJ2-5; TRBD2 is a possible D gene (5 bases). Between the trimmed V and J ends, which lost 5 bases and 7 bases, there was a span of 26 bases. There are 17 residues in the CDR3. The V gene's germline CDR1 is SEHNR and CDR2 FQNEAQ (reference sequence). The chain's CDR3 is CASSPPWVSARLGTQYF. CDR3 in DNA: TGTGCCAGCAGCCCCCCCTGGGTTAGCGCCCGGTTAGGGACCCAGTACTTC.

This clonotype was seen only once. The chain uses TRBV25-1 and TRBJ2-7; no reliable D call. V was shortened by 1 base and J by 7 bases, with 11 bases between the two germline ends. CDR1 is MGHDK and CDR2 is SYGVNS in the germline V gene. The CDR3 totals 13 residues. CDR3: CASSESSLREQYF. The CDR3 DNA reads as TGTGCCAGCAGTGAATCCTCCCTGAGGGAGCAGTACTTC.

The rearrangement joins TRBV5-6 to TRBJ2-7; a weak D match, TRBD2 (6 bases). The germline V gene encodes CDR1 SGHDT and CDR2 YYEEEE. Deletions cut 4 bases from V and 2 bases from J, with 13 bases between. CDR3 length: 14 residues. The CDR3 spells CASSGGTPAYEQYF. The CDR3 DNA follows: TGTGCCAGCAGCGGGGGGACTCCAGCCTACGAGCAGTACTTC.

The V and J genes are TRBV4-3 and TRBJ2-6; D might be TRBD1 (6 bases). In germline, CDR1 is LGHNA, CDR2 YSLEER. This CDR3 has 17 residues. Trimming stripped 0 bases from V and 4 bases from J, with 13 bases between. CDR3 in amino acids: CASSQDIQGSGANVLTF. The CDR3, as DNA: TGCGCCAGCAGCCAAGATATTCAGGGGTCAGGGGCCAACGTCCTGACTTTC.

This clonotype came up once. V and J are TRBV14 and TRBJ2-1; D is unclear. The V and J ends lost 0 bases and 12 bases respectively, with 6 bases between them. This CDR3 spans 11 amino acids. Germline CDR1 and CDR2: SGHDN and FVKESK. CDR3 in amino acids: CASSQDLGQFF. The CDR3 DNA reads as TGTGCCAGCAGCCAAGATCTTGGGCAGTTCTTC.

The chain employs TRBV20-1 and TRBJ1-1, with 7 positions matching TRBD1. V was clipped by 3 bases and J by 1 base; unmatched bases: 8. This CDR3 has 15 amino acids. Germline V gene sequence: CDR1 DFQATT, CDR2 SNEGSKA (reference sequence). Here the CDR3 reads CSARNRGFENTEAFF. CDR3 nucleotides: TGCAGTGCTAGGAACAGGGGTTTTGAGAACACTGAAGCTTTCTTT.

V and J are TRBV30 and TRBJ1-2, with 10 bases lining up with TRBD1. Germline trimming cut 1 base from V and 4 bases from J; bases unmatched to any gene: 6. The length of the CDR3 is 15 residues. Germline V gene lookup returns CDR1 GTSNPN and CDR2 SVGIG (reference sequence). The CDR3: CAWSGQGARGYGYTF. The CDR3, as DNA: TGTGCCTGGAGTGGACAGGGGGCGCGTGGCTATGGCTACACCTTC.

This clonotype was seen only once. The DNA of the CDR3 is TGTGCCAGCAACCCGTCCGGGCCCCTAATTAATGAGCAGTTCTTC. It is translated as CASNPSGPLINEQFF. The gene calls are TRBV3-1 and TRBJ2-1; D is undetermined. Trimming shortened V by 7 bases and J by 7 bases, and 20 bases separated the two germline ends. The length of the CDR3 is 15 residues. Germline assignment: CDR1 LGHDT and CDR2 YNNKEL (reference sequence).

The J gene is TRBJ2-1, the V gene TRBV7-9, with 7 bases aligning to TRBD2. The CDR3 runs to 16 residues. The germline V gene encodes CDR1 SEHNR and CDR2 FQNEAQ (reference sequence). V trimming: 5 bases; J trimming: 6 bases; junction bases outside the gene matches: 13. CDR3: CASSRLGTKYLNEQFF. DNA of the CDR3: TGTGCCAGCAGCAGGCTCGGGACTAAATACCTCAATGAGCAGTTCTTC.

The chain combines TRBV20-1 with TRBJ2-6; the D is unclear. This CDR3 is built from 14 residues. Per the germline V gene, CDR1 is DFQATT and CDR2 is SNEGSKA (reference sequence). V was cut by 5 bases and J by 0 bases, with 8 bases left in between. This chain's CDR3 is CSAHDTSGANVLTF. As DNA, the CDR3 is TGCAGTGCTCACGACACCTCTGGGGCCAACGTCCTGACTTTC.

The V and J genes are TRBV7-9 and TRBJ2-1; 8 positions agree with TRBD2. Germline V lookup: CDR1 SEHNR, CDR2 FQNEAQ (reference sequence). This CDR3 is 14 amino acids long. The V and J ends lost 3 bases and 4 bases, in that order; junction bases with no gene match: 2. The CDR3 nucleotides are TGTGCCAGCAGCTTCCTAGCGGGTTACAATGAGCAGTTCTTC. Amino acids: CASSFLAGYNEQFF.

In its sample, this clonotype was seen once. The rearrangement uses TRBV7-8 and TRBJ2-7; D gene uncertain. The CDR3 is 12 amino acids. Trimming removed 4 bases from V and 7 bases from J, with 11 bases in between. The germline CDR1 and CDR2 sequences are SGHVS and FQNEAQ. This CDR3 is CASSSKIVEQYF. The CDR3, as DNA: TGTGCCAGCAGCTCTAAAATCGTTGAGCAGTACTTC.

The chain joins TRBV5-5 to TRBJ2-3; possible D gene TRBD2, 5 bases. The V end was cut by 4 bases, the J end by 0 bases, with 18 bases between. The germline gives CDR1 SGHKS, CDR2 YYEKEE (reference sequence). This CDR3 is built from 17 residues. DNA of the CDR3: TGTGCCAGCAGCAGCGGCAGGCGAGAGCCTAGCACAGATACGCAGTATTTT. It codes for CASSSGRREPSTDTQYF.

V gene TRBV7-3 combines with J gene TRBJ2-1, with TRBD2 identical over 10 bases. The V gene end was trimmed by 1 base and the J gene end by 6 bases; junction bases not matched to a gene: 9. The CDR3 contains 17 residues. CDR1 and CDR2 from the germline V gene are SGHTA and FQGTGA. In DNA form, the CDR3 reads TGTGCCAGCAGCTTAAGTTCCATAGCGGGAGGAGGCAATGAGCAGTTCTTC. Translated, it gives CASSLSSIAGGGNEQFF.

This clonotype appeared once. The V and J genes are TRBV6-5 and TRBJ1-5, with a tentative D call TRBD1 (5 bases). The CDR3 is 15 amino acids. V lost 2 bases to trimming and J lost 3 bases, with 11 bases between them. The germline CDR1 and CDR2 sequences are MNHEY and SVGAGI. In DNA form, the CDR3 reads TGTGCCAGCAGTTACATAGCCGGGGCCAATCAGCCCCAGCATTTT. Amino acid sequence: CASSYIAGANQPQHF.

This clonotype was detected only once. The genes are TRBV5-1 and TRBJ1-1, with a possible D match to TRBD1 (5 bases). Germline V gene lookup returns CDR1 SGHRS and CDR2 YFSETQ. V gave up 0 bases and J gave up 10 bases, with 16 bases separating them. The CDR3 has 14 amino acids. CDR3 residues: CASSLGTTKRRAFF. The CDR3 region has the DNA TGCGCCAGCAGCTTGGGGACAACAAAACGGCGAGCTTTCTTT.

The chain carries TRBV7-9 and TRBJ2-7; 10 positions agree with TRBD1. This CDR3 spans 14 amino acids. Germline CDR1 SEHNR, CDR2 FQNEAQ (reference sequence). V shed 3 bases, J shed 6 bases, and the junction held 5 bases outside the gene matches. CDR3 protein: CASSFGTGVGEQYF. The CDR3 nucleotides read TGTGCCAGCAGCTTTGGGACAGGGGTGGGCGAGCAGTACTTC.

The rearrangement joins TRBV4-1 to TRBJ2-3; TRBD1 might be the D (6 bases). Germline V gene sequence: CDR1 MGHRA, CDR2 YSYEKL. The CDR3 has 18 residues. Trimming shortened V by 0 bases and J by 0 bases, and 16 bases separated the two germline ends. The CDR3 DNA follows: TGCGCCAGCAGCCAAGAGGAAGGGGGAACCTCCAGCACAGATACGCAGTATTTT. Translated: CASSQEEGGTSSTDTQYF.

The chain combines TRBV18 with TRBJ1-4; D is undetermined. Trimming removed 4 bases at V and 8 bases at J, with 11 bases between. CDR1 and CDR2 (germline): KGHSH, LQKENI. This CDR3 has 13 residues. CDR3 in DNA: TGTGCCAGCTCACAGGGATTTGGAGAAAAACTGTTTTTT. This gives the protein CASSQGFGEKLFF.

In DNA form, the CDR3 reads TGCAGTGCTCCCCACGGACAGGGGGAAGGCTACACCTTC. Protein product: CSAPHGQGEGYTF. The chain employs TRBV20-1 and TRBJ1-2, with TRBD1 identical over 10 bases. Losses at the gene ends were 5 bases for V and 8 bases for J; bases not matched to a gene: 8. The germline V gene has CDR1 DFQATT and CDR2 SNEGSKA (reference sequence). The CDR3 runs 13 residues.

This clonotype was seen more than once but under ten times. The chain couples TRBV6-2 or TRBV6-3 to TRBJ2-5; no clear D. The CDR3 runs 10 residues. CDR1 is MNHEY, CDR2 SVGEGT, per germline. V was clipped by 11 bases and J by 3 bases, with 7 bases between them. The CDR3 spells CASGEETQYF. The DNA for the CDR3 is TGTGCCTCTGGCGAAGAGACCCAGTACTTC.